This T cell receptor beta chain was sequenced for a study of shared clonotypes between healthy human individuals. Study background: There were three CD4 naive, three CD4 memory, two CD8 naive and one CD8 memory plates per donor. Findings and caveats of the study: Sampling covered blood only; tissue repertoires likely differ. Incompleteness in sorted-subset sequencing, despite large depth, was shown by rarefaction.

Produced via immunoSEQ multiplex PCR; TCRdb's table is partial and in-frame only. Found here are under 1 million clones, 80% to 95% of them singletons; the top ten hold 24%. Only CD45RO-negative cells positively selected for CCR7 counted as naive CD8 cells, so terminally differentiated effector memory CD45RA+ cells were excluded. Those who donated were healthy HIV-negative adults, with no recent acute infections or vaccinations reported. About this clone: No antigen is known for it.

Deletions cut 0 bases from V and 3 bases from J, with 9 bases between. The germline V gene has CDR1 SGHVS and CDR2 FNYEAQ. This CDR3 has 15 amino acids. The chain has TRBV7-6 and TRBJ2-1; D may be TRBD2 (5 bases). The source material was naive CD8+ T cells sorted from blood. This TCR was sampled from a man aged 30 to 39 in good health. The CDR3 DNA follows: TGTGCCAGCAGCTTAGCGGGAGTCTTCTACAATGAGCAGTTCTTC. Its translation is CASSLAGVFYNEQFF.